The rows below give T cell receptor beta chains drawn from one sample of a study of CXCR3-negative and CXCR3-positive naive CD8 T cells. TCRdb reanalyzed the 5' RACE reads, giving one entry per CDR3 protein sequence and no DNA. The sample holds around 60,000 distinct CDR3 sequences. Sequencing was carried out using naive CXCR3+ CD8+ T cells from blood. These receptors originate from a human donor in good health. Some clones in this sample may be carry-over from other donors' samples. The CDR3 runs from the conserved cysteine through the conserved F or W. Each record gives: J gene, V gene, CDR3 protein.

TRBJ2-7 TRBV11-2 CASSWTPRYEQYF
TRBJ2-1 TRBV4-3 CASSPGAVDNEQFF
TRBJ2-7 TRBV13 CASSLGPPLIYEQYF
TRBJ2-7 TRBV28 CASSSRDRPEQYF
TRBJ1-2 TRBV20-1 CSARDPGASVYGYTF
TRBJ1-6 TRBV4-2 CASSQEVGLMDSPLHF
TRBJ1-1 TRBV7-3 CASSSRLNTEAFF
TRBJ1-2 TRBV6-6 CASSTLPSDYYGYTF
TRBJ2-7 TRBV30 CACSGGELYEQYF
TRBJ2-1 TRBV7-8 CASSLSVGGDLYNEQFF
TRBJ2-7 TRBV4-3 CASSQDSSSYEQYF
TRBJ1-1 TRBV7-2 CASSSGRVQEAFF
TRBJ1-2 TRBV20-1 CSAPTFNYGYTF
TRBJ2-7 TRBV12-3/TRBV12-4 CASSLVDGFYEQYF
TRBJ1-3 TRBV9 CASSGVGQGNTIYF
TRBJ2-1 TRBV11-2 CASHQPRLEGDEQFF
TRBJ2-5 TRBV7-9 CAGSRQGALGETQYF
TRBJ2-1 TRBV3-1 CASSQAPGVWGEQFF
TRBJ1-1 TRBV7-6 CASSAIIRGSAEAFF
TRBJ2-1 TRBV7-3 CASSSFAGGINEQFF
TRBJ2-3 TRBV15 CATDGGLAGRTDTQYF
TRBJ2-2 TRBV12-3/TRBV12-4 CASNVPANTGELFF
TRBJ2-4 TRBV7-2 CASSVVPIAKNIKYF
TRBJ1-4 TRBV29-1 CSVPSNEKLFF
TRBJ2-3 TRBV9 CASSDSGLRASTDTQYF
TRBJ1-1 TRBV3-1 CASSQARDEAFF
TRBJ1-2 TRBV5-1 CASKEDLRESVNGYTF
TRBJ2-7 TRBV4-3 CASSQDLFYEQYF
TRBJ2-7 TRBV20-1 CSARSNLPRGDEQYF